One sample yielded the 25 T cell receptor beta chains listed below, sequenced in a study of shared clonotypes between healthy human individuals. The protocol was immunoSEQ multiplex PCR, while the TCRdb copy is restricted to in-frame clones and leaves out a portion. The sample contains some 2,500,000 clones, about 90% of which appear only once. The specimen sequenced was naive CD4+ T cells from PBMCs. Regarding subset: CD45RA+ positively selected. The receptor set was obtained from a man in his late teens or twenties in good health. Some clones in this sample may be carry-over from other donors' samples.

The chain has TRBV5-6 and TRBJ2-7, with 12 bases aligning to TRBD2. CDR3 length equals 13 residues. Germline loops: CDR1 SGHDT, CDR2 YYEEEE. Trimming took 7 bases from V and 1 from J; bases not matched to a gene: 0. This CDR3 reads CASGLAGSYEQYF. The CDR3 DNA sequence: TGTGCCAGCGGACTAGCGGGGTCCTACGAGCAGTACTTC.

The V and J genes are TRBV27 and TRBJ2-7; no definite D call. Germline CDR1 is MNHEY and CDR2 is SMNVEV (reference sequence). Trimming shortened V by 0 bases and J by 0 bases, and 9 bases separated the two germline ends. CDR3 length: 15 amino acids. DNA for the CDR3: TGTGCCAGCAGTTTATCAGGGATTCGCTCCTACGAGCAGTACTTC. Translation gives CASSLSGIRSYEQYF.

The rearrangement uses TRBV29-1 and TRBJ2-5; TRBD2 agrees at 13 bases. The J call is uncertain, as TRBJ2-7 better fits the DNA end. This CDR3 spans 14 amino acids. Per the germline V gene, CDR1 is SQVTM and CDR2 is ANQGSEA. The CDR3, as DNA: TGCAGCGGGACTAGCGGGAGTTCGGGGTACGAGCAGTACTTC. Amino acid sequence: CSGTSGSSGYEQYF.

The DNA of the CDR3 is TGTGCCAGCAGCTCCCCGACAGAGCTAAAACTGTTTTTT. It encodes CASSSPTELKLFF. This chain uses TRBV7-8 with TRBJ1-4; tentatively, D is TRBD1 (5 bases). CDR3 length: 13 residues. V shed 4 bases and J shed 10 bases, with 13 bases lying between them. The germline gives CDR1 SGHVS, CDR2 FQNEAQ.

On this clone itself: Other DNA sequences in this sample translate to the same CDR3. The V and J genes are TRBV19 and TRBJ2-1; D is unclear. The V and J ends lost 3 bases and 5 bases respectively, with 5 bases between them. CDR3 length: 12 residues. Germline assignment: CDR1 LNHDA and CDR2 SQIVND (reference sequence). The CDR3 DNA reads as TGTGCCAGTAGTATTCGGGACAATGAGCAGTTCTTC. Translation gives CASSIRDNEQFF. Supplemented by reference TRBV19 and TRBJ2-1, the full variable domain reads DGGITQSPKYLFRKEGQNVTLSCEQNLNHDAMYWYRQDPGQGLRLIYYSQIVNDFQKGDIAEGYSVSREKKESFPLTVTSAQKNPTAFYLCASSIRDNEQFFGPGTRLTVL.

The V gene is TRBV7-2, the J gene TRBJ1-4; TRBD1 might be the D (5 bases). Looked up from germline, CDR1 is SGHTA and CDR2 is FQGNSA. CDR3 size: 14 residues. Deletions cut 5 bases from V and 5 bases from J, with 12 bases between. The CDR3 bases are TGTGCCAGCAGCCAAGGGGTCTGGAATGAAAAACTGTTTTTT. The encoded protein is CASSQGVWNEKLFF.

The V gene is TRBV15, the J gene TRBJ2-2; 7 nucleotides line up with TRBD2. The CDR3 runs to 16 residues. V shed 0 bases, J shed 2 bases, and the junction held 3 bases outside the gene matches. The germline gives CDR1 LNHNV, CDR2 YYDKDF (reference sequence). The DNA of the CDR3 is TGTGCCACCAGCAGAGATATGACTAGCAACACCGGGGAGCTGTTTTTT. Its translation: CATSRDMTSNTGELFF. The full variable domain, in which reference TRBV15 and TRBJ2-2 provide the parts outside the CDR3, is DAMVIQNPRYQVTQFGKPVTLSCSQTLNHNVMYWYQQKSSQAPKLLFHYYDKDFNNEADTPDNFQSRRPNTSFCFLDIRSPGLGDTAMYLCATSRDMTSNTGELFFGEGSRLTVL.

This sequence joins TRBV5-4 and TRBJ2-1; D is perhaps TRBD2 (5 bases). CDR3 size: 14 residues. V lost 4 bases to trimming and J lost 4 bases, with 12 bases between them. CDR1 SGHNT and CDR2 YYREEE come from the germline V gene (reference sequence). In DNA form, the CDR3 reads TGTGCCAGCAGCCTGGACGGGGTGTACAATGAGCAGTTCTTC. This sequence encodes CASSLDGVYNEQFF.

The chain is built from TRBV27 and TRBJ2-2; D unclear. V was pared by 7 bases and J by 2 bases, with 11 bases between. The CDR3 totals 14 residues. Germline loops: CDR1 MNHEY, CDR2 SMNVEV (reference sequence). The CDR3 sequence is CASKTRINTGELFF. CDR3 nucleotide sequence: TGTGCCAGCAAAACAAGAATCAACACCGGGGAGCTGTTTTTT.

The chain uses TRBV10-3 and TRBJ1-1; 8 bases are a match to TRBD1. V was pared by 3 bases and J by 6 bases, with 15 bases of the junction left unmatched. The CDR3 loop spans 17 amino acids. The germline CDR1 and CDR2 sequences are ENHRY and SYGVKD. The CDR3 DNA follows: TGTGCCATCAGTGACCCCGGGACAGGCGGGGGTAGGGCTGAAGCTTTCTTT. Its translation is CAISDPGTGGGRAEAFF.

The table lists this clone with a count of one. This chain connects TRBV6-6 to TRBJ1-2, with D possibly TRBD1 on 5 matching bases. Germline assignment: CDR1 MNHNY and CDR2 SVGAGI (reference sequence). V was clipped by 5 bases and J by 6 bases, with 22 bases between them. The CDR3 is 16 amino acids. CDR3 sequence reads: CASSGARGMPEDGYTF. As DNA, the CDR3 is TGTGCCAGCAGTGGGGCGAGAGGCATGCCCGAGGATGGCTACACCTTC.

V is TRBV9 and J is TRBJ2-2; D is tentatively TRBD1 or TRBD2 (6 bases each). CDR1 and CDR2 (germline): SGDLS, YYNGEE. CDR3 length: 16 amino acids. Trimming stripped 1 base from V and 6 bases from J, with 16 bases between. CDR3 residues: CASSVYRGLIAGELFF. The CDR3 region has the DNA TGTGCCAGCAGCGTATACCGGGGGCTGATCGCCGGGGAGCTGTTTTTT.

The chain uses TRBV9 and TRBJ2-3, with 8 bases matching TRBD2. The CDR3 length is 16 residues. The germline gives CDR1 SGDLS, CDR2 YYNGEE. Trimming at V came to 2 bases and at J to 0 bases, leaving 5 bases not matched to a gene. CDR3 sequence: CASSVIASGSTDTQYF. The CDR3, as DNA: TGTGCCAGCAGCGTGATTGCTAGCGGGAGCACAGATACGCAGTATTTT.

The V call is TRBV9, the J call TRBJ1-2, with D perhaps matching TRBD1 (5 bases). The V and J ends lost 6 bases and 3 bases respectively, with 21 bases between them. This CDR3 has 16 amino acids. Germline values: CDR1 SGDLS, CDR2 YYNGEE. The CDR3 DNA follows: TGTGCCAGCAACCTGGATGGGGACTCTAGGGACTATGGCTACACCTTC. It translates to CASNLDGDSRDYGYTF.

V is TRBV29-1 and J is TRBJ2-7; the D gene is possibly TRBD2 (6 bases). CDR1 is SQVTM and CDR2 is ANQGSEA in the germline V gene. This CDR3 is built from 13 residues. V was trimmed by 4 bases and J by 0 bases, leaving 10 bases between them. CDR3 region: CSVVRDSSYEQYF. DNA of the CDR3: TGCAGCGTTGTCAGGGACTCCTCCTACGAGCAGTACTTC.

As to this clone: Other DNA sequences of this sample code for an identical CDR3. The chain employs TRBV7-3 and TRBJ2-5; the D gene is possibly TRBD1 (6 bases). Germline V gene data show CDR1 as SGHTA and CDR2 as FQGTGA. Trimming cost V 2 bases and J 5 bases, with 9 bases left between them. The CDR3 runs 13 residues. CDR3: CASSLGQGETQYF. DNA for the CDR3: TGTGCCAGCAGCTTAGGGCAGGGGGAGACCCAGTACTTC.

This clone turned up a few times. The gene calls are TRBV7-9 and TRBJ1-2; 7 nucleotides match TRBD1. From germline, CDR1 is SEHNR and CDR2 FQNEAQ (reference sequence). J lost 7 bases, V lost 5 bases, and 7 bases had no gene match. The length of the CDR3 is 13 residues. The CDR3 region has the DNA TGTGCCAGCAGCCGCGACAGGGTTGGTGGCTACACCTTC. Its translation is CASSRDRVGGYTF.

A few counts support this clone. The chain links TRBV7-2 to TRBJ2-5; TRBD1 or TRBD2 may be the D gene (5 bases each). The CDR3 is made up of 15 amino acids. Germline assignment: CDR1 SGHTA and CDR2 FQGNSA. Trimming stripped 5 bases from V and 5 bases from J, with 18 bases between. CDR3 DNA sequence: TGTGCCAGCAGCGATAGAGCAGGGACGGGGGAGACCCAGTACTTC. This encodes CASSDRAGTGETQYF.

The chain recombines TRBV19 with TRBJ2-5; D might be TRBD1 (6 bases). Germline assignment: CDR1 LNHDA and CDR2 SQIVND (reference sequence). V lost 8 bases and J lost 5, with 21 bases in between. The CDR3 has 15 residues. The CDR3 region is CASSPRQGPTETQYF. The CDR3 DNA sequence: TGTGCCAGTTCCCCCCGTCAGGGGCCCACCGAGACCCAGTACTTC.

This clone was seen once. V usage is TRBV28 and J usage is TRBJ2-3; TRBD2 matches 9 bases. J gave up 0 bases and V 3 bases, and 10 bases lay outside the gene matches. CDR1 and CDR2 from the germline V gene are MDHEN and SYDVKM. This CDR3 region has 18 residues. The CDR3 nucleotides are TGTGCCAGCAGTTTGAGGGGTTCTAGCGGGGCTAGCACAGATACGCAGTATTTT. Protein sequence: CASSLRGSSGASTDTQYF. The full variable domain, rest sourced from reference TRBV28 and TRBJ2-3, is DVKVTQSSRYLVKRTGEKVFLECVQDMDHENMFWYRQDPGLGLRLIYFSYDVKMKEKGDIPEGYSVSREKKERFSLILESASTNQTSMYLCASSLRGSSGASTDTQYFGPGTRLTVL.

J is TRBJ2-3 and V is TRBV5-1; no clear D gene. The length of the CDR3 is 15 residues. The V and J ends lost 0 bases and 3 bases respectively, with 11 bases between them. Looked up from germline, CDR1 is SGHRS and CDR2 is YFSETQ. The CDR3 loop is CASSLESIGTDTQYF. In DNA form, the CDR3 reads TGCGCCAGCAGCTTGGAGTCGATTGGGACAGATACGCAGTATTTT.

The CDR3 spells CASEGHSYEQYF. The CDR3 region has the DNA TGTGCCAGCGAGGGACATTCCTACGAGCAGTACTTC. The gene calls are TRBV28 and TRBJ2-7, with D maybe TRBD1 (6 bases). Germline loops: CDR1 MDHEN, CDR2 SYDVKM. V dropped 8 bases and J dropped 1 base, with 9 bases sitting between them. CDR3 length: 12 residues. The entire variable domain, with the rest obtained from reference TRBV28 and TRBJ2-7, is as follows: DVKVTQSSRYLVKRTGEKVFLECVQDMDHENMFWYRQDPGLGLRLIYFSYDVKMKEKGDIPEGYSVSREKKERFSLILESASTNQTSMYLCASEGHSYEQYFGPGTRLTVT.

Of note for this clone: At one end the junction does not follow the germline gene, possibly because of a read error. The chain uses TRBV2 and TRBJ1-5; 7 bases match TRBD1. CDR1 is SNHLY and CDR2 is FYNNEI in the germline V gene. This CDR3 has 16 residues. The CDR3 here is CASSEGGRGGGLLGDF. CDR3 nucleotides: TGTGCCAGCAGTGAAGGAGGTCGTGGAGGGGGCCTTTTGGGGGATTTT.

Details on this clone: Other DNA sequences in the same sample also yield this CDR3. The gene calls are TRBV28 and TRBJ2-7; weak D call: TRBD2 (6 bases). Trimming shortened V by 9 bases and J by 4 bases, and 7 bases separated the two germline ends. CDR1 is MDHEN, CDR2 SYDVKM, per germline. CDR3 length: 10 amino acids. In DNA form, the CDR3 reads TGTGCCAGTGGAGGGTACGAGCAGTACTTC. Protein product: CASGGYEQYF. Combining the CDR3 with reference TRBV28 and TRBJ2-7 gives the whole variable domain DVKVTQSSRYLVKRTGEKVFLECVQDMDHENMFWYRQDPGLGLRLIYFSYDVKMKEKGDIPEGYSVSREKKERFSLILESASTNQTSMYLCASGGYEQYFGPGTRLTVT.

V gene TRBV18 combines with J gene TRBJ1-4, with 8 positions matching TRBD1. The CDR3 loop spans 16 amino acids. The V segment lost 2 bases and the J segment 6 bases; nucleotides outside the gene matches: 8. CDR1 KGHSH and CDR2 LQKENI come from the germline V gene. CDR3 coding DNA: TGTGCCAGCTCACCATTCGGATCGACAGGGGATGAAAAACTGTTTTTT. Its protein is CASSPFGSTGDEKLFF.